This TCR beta chain was observed in a study of human T cells and chemical hapten exposure. TCRdb re-derived calls from the RACE reads in MiXCR, one entry per CDR3 protein. The sample holds about 80,000 distinct CDR3 sequences, 10% seen once. Time point noted: patch test 2, 6 weeks after DPC sensitization. Treatment reported: therapeutic diphenylcyclopropenone sensitization with weekly scalp DPC. Trimming at V came to 2 bases and at J to 8 bases, leaving 13 bases not matched to a gene. The CDR3 extends over 17 amino acids. Germline V gene lookup returns CDR1 LGHNA and CDR2 YSLEER. This clonotype came up a few times.

This sequence originates from a woman in her twenties or thirties with alopecia areata. Some clones in this sample may be carry-over from other donors' samples. The V call is TRBV4-3, the J call TRBJ1-3; 9 bases agree with TRBD1. The input for sequencing was whole blood, taken in connection with sensitization to the hapten diphenylcyclopropenone (DPC). CDR3 in amino acids: CASSQTPPTQGADTIYF. The CDR3, as DNA: TGCGCCAGCAGCCAAACACCCCCAACACAGGGGGCGGACACCATATATTTT.